This T cell receptor beta chain was recorded in a study of blood T cells in healthy people across ages. The CDR3 is 12 residues long. Germline loops: CDR1 MNHEY, CDR2 SMNVEV (reference sequence). Details on this clonotype: At one of its ends the junction is not consistent with the germline gene, which may arise from a read error.

Together with a sample-barcoded 5' primer, a J-beta primer mix was included in a second PCR lasting roughly 6 to 12 cycles. The template-switch adaptor, which had 12 random nucleotides, put a tag on each cDNA molecule. TCRdb redid the calling of the 5' RACE reads with MiXCR, one entry per CDR3 protein. The sample shows roughly 800,000 distinct CDR3 sequences, 35% to 40% of them seen only once. The sequenced sample consisted of blood. The sequence derives from a man between 18 and 29 years old in good health. This sequence joins TRBV27 and TRBJ2-1; D is unresolved. The DNA of the CDR3 is TGTGCCAGCGGTTCTATTGGAAATGGGCAGTTCTTC. Residues: CASGSIGNGQFF.